These 9 T cell receptor beta chains originate from one sample sequenced in a study of CD8 T cells in ankylosing spondylitis. Study results and caveats: What appeared characteristic of ankylosing spondylitis blood was a TCR beta motif of eight highly homologous variants.

No antigen has been assigned to these receptors. TCRdb re-derived calls from the 5' RACE reads in MiXCR, one entry per CDR3 protein. The table shows approximately 140,000 distinct CDR3 sequences, with 17% occurring only once. Material: blood, either unsorted or a sorted T cell fraction (not recorded which). These TCRs come from a male donor with ankylosing spondylitis.

The chain carries TRBV13 and TRBJ2-3; the D is unclear. The CDR3 totals 12 residues. Germline assignment: CDR1 PRHDT and CDR2 FYEKMQ (reference sequence). V shed 3 bases and J shed 5 bases, with 6 bases lying between them. The CDR3 DNA follows: TGTGCCAGCAGCTTTCGGCGAGATACGCAGTATTTT. It is translated as CASSFRRDTQYF.

This clonotype was picked up a small number of times. CDR3 residues: CASRGGGPDTQYF. The CDR3 region has the DNA TGTGCCAGCAGGGGGGGGGGGCCAGATACGCAGTATTTT. The rearrangement uses TRBV6-1 and TRBJ2-3, with D possibly matching TRBD2 (7 bases). Germline V lookup: CDR1 MNHNS, CDR2 SASEGT. This CDR3 has 13 residues. With 6 bases removed from V and 4 bases from J, the gap between germline ends came to 11 bases.

This clonotype occurred a few times. V usage is TRBV12-3 or TRBV12-4 and J usage is TRBJ2-4; D perhaps matches TRBD2 (6 bases). CDR3 length: 14 amino acids. The V and J ends lost 1 base and 5 bases respectively, with 9 bases between them. The CDR3 reads CASSLGAGQNIQYF. CDR3 nucleotides: TGTGCCAGCAGTTTAGGGGCGGGGCAAAACATTCAGTACTTC.

This sequence joins TRBV3-1 and TRBJ2-7, with 9 bases fitting TRBD1. CDR3 size: 14 residues. The germline V gene encodes CDR1 LGHDT and CDR2 YNNKEL (reference sequence). The V and J ends lost 4 bases and 6 bases, in that order; junction bases with no gene match: 7. CDR3 DNA: TGTGCCAGCAGCCCCCGGGACAGGGACACCGAGCAGTACTTC. It specifies CASSPRDRDTEQYF.

V and J are TRBV2 and TRBJ1-5, with D unresolved. This CDR3 contains 13 residues. V lost 7 bases and J lost 7, with 14 bases in between. The germline CDR1 and CDR2 sequences are SNHLY and FYNNEI. In nucleotides, the CDR3 is TGTGCCAGCATTGGCCCGAGAGGACAGCCCCAGCATTTT. This sequence encodes CASIGPRGQPQHF.

The chain combines TRBV6-5 with TRBJ2-1; D call uncertain. Germline CDR1 and CDR2: MNHEY and SVGAGI. Trimming took off 2 bases at V and 9 bases at J, with 11 bases between the two ends. This CDR3 spans 13 amino acids. CDR3 residues: CASSYHKVGEQFF. The CDR3 DNA follows: TGTGCCAGCAGTTACCACAAAGTGGGTGAGCAGTTCTTC.

The sample holds a few counts of this clonotype. The chain links TRBV28 to TRBJ2-7, with D possibly being TRBD2 (6 bases). The CDR3 is 14 residues long. V was pared by 3 bases and J by 2 bases, with 11 bases between. CDR1 and CDR2 from the germline V gene are MDHEN and SYDVKM. CDR3 residues: CASSFGGTTYEQYF. DNA of the CDR3: TGTGCCAGCAGTTTCGGCGGGACCACCTACGAGCAGTACTTC.

In regard to this clonotype: At one boundary the junction diverges from the germline segment, which might be a read error. The chain has TRBV16 and TRBJ2-7; possible D gene TRBD1, 5 bases. Germline CDR1 and CDR2: KGHSY and FQNENV. The CDR3 totals 14 residues. CDR3 region: CARSQAGYSYEQYF. DNA for the CDR3: TGTGCCCGCAGCCAAGCAGGGTATTCGTACGAGCAGTACTTC.

This clonotype was found a few times. The rearrangement joins TRBV10-1 to TRBJ2-1; TRBD2 aligns across 8 bases. V shed 11 bases and J 5 bases; nucleotides not matched to a gene: 17. The V gene's germline CDR1 is WNHNN and CDR2 SYGVQD (reference sequence). The length of the CDR3 is 16 residues. The CDR3 here is CAGHRGKREINNEQFF. CDR3 in DNA: TGCGCCGGGCACCGGGGGAAGCGGGAGATCAACAATGAGCAGTTCTTC.